The clone carrying this TCR beta chain was detected only a few times. Antigen specificity is unknown. The sample originates from a study of T-cell memory formation after mild COVID-19. The study's findings and limits: Shrinking CD4+ clones resided mostly in CM and EM, and CD8+ ones in EMRA.

TCRdb independently ran MiXCR on the 5' RACE reads; one entry per CDR3 protein. The sample holds approximately 500,000 distinct CDR3 sequences, approximately 23% seen once. V dropped 5 bases and J dropped 8 bases, with 9 bases sitting between them. The germline CDR1 and CDR2 sequences are KGHDR and SFDVKD. There are 12 residues in the CDR3. The TCR comes from an adult woman who had mild COVID-19 (a few samples of this study predate the infection). Cell type and time point are not known. The specimen sequenced was PBMCs or a T cell subset sorted from them (not recorded which). The V call is TRBV24-1, the J call TRBJ2-1, with D unresolved. CDR3 bases: TGTGCCACCAGTGCCTCGGGCGATGAGCAGTTCTTC. This sequence encodes CATSASGDEQFF.